This T cell receptor (beta chain) came from a study of cytomegalovirus exposure and HLA in healthy donors. Whole-study results and caveats: What TCR beta sequences reportedly achieved was accurate prediction of HLA-A and HLA-B alleles in most subjects. The analysis excluded some indistinguishable V segments, including TRBV6-2 and TRBV6-3.

The CDR3 has 17 amino acids. With 0 bases removed from V and 4 bases from J, the gap between germline ends came to 15 bases. Germline V gene data show CDR1 as MGHRA and CDR2 as YSYEKL. Sampled while nominally healthy, donors likely had unrecorded immune exposures. Researchers ran the PCR with 60 Vbeta and 13 Jbeta primers. Sequencing used immunoSEQ multiplex PCR; TCRdb keeps in-frame clones, though not all of them. The profile covers 60,000 to 80,000 clones, with less than 70% appearing a single time and approximately 2.8% taken by the ten largest. As regards this clone: Antigen specificity is unknown.

The sequence came from a man aged 25-45 years in good health and CMV-seronegative. Sequenced sample: PBMCs. The rearrangement joins TRBV4-1 to TRBJ2-2, with TRBD2 as a possible D gene (7 bases). The CDR3 DNA reads TGCGCCAGCAGCCAAGAAATGGGAGGGGGGGGCACCGGGGAGCTGTTTTTT. Protein product: CASSQEMGGGGTGELFF.